The rows below give T cell receptor beta chains drawn from one sample of a study of T cells in Graves' hyperthyroidism and ophthalmopathy. TCRdb ran MiXCR on the multiplex PCR reads and lists one entry per CDR3 protein. This table has about 350,000 distinct CDR3 sequences, over 12% appearing once. Sequencing used blood. The receptors shown here come from an older woman with Graves' ophthalmopathy. Each CDR3 is given with its conserved first and last residue. D genes are given only for firm matches. Size tells how often a clone was seen (once, few, many) or the class of an expanded clone, and some rows leave it out.

d_call	clone_size	v_call	cdr3_length	j_call	cdr3_aa	cdr3_nt
TRBD2	.	TRBV29-1	15	TRBJ2-2	CSVELAGFGTGELFF	TGCAGCGTTGAGTTAGCGGGATTCGGCACCGGGGAGCTGTTTTTT
TRBD2	.	TRBV27	18	TRBJ2-1	CASSSRLAGGPRYNEQFF	TGTGCCAGCAGTTCAAGACTAGCGGGAGGGCCAAGGTACAATGAGCAGTTCTTC
TRBD1	many	TRBV7-8	15	TRBJ2-7	CASSLRDRSPYEQYF	TGTGCCAGCAGCTTACGGGACAGGAGCCCCTACGAGCAGTACTTC
TRBD2	many	TRBV5-1	15	TRBJ2-1	CASIATSGRAGEQFF	TGCGCCAGCATCGCGACTAGCGGGAGGGCAGGAGAGCAGTTCTTC
.	.	TRBV11-2	14	TRBJ2-1	CASSPGQTYNEQFF	TGTGCCAGCAGCCCCGGACAGACTTACAATGAGCAGTTCTTC
TRBD2	many	TRBV7-9	15	TRBJ2-3	CASSSLAGASDTQYF	TGTGCCAGCAGCTCCTTAGCGGGAGCCTCAGATACGCAGTATTTT
.	many	TRBV28	15	TRBJ1-1	CASSFPNRRDTEAFF	TGTGCCAGCAGTTTTCCCAATCGGAGGGACACTGAAGCTTTCTTT
TRBD1	.	TRBV28	15	TRBJ2-7	CASIETPGQGYEQYF	TGTGCCAGCATCGAAACGCCGGGACAGGGTTACGAGCAGTACTTC
TRBD2	many	TRBV6-1	16	TRBJ2-1	CASSVPAGGSYNEQFF	TGTGCCAGCAGTGTCCCCGCGGGAGGCTCCTACAATGAGCAGTTCTTC
.	many	TRBV5-5	16	TRBJ2-7	CASSPRGTNQAYEQYF	TGTGCCAGCAGCCCTCGTGGGACGAATCAGGCCTACGAGCAGTACTTC
.	.	TRBV7-3	19	TRBJ2-6	CASSLLAILAYSGANVLTF	TGTGCCAGCAGCCTACTCGCAATTCTAGCGTACTCTGGGGCCAACGTCCTGACTTTC
TRBD2	many	TRBV24-1	14	TRBJ2-7	CATSETSGIGEQYF	TGTGCCACCAGTGAAACTAGCGGGATTGGCGAGCAGTACTTC
TRBD2	many	TRBV7-9	17	TRBJ2-1	CASSLAPLAGPLNEQFF	TGTGCCAGCAGCTTAGCCCCCCTAGCGGGCCCCCTCAATGAGCAGTTCTTC
.	many	TRBV12-3/TRBV12-4	13	TRBJ2-2	CASRSSGTGELFF	TGTGCCAGCAGATCCTCAGGGACCGGGGAGCTGTTTTTT
TRBD1	.	TRBV5-6	15	TRBJ1-3	CASSETGRPGNTIYF	TGTGCCAGCAGCGAGACAGGGAGACCTGGAAACACCATATATTTT
.	few	TRBV6-1	13	TRBJ2-1	CASSRGEGNEQFF	TGTGCCAGCAGCAGGGGTGAGGGAAATGAGCAGTTCTTC
.	many	TRBV3-1	14	TRBJ2-7	CASSQLSLGYEQYF	TGTGCCAGCAGCCAATTATCTCTAGGCTACGAGCAGTACTTC
.	once	TRBV2	16	TRBJ2-2	CASSEARGLSTGELFF	TGTGCCAGCAGTGAAGCTAGGGGTCTCTCCACCGGGGAGCTGTTTTTT
.	.	TRBV6-5	15	TRBJ2-3	CASSYGEAHGDTQYF	TGTGCCAGCAGTTATGGGGAGGCACATGGGGATACGCAGTATTTT
.	few	TRBV15	13	TRBJ1-1	CAIARGFNAEAFF	TGTGCCATCGCGCGGGGGTTCAACGCTGAAGCTTTCTTT
TRBD1	few	TRBV20-1	14	TRBJ2-1	CSAGDRAPNNEQFF	TGCAGTGCTGGGGACAGGGCACCTAACAATGAGCAGTTCTTC
TRBD2	many	TRBV28	14	TRBJ2-4	CASSRGGSGNIQYF	TGTGCCAGCAGCCGCGGGGGGTCCGGAAACATTCAGTACTTC
TRBD1	once	TRBV10-3	13	TRBJ1-5	CAIRGQGGQPQHF	TGTGCCATCAGAGGACAGGGTGGTCAGCCCCAGCATTTT
.	once	TRBV20-1	11	TRBJ1-4	CSASPYFGMFF	TGCAGTGCTAGCCCCTACTTTGGGATGTTTTTT
TRBD1	once	TRBV24-1	15	TRBJ2-1	CATSDRTGVSNEQFF	TGTGCCACCAGTGACCGGACAGGGGTGAGCAATGAGCAGTTCTTC
.	.	TRBV20-1	12	TRBJ2-1	CSAREGTNEQFF	TGCAGTGCTAGGGAGGGGACCAATGAGCAGTTCTTC
.	many	TRBV2	15	TRBJ2-1	CASSERRAEYNEQFF	TGTGCCAGCAGTGAACGGCGGGCCGAGTATAATGAGCAGTTCTTC
.	many	TRBV4-2	16	TRBJ2-3	CASSQDPTDSLDTQYF	TGTGCCAGCAGCCAAGACCCGACAGACAGCCTAGATACGCAGTATTTT
.	few	TRBV5-5	16	TRBJ2-2	CASSLDLGIRAGELFF	TGTGCCAGCAGCTTGGATCTCGGAATTAGGGCCGGGGAGCTGTTTTTT
TRBD1	many	TRBV6-2/TRBV6-3	15	TRBJ1-1	CASSYPGTVNTEAFF	TGTGCCAGCAGTTACCCCGGGACAGTGAACACTGAAGCTTTCTTT